Listed below are T cell receptor beta chains from one sample, sequenced in a study of control samples from healthy donors and cancer patients. Clones were sequenced by immunoSEQ multiplex PCR, and TCRdb holds only the in-frame ones, with some missing. The sample lists 190,000 or so clones, about 93% occurring once. Material for sequencing was blood. Every receptor here comes from a man in his late teens or twenties in good health. Both conserved end residues are part of each CDR3. A D gene is named only where the DNA matches it firmly. Clone size is given for some rows only: seen once, a few or many times, or a class if the clone is expanded.

TRBV5-1	TRBJ2-3	-	-	TGCGCCAGCAGCTTGGGGGGGGCGCAGCCAGATACGCAGTATTTT	CASSLGGAQPDTQYF
TRBV4-2	TRBJ1-6	few	TRBD1	TGTGCCAGCAGCCAAGAGGGTGGCAGGGGGGATTCACCCCTCCACTTT	CASSQEGGRGDSPLHF
TRBV20-1	TRBJ1-2	-	-	TGCAGTGCTAGAGATTATAGGGGCAGCACCTTC	CSARDYRGSTF
TRBV5-1	TRBJ2-1	-	TRBD2	TGCGCCAGCAGGGGGACTAGCGCAGACTTCATCAACAATGAGCAGTTCTTC	CASRGTSADFINNEQFF
TRBV6-1	TRBJ1-1	few	-	TGTGCCAGCAGTGACCATCAGGTCAGCGCTGAAGCTTTCTTT	CASSDHQVSAEAFF
TRBV7-3	TRBJ2-3	-	-	TGTGCCAGCAGCCCATCACTAACCCCCACAGATACGCAGTATTTT	CASSPSLTPTDTQYF
TRBV2	TRBJ2-3	-	TRBD1	TGTGCCAGCAGTGACGGACAGGGAGCAGATACGCAGTATTTT	CASSDGQGADTQYF
TRBV30	TRBJ2-2	-	-	TGTGCCTGGAATTCAGGACACGGTGACACCGGGGAGCTGTTTTTT	CAWNSGHGDTGELFF
TRBV6-5	TRBJ1-2	-	TRBD1	TGTGCCAGCACCTCGGACAGGGACTATGGCTACACCTTC	CASTSDRDYGYTF
TRBV5-4	TRBJ2-2	-	TRBD2	TGTGCCAGCACGAACCGTGGGACTAGCGGGGGATGGAACACCGGGGAGCTGTTTTTT	CASTNRGTSGGWNTGELFF
TRBV10-2	TRBJ1-6	-	-	TGCGCCAGCAGGACCCGGAGCTCCTATAATTCACCCCTCCACTTT	CASRTRSSYNSPLHF
TRBV19	TRBJ2-2	-	TRBD2	TGTGCCAGTAGTACGGGACTAGCGGGACGTCGTGGCACCGGGGAGCTGTTTTTT	CASSTGLAGRRGTGELFF
TRBV5-6	TRBJ2-7	-	-	TGTGCCAGCAGCTTGGTTGGGCAATTCTACGAGCAGTACTTC	CASSLVGQFYEQYF
TRBV27	TRBJ2-3	once	-	TGTGCCAGCAGTTTACGGAATGATCCAGATACGCAGTATTTT	CASSLRNDPDTQYF
TRBV18	TRBJ2-7	-	-	TGTGCCAGCTCACCAAAAGCGACCTACGAGCAGTACTTC	CASSPKATYEQYF